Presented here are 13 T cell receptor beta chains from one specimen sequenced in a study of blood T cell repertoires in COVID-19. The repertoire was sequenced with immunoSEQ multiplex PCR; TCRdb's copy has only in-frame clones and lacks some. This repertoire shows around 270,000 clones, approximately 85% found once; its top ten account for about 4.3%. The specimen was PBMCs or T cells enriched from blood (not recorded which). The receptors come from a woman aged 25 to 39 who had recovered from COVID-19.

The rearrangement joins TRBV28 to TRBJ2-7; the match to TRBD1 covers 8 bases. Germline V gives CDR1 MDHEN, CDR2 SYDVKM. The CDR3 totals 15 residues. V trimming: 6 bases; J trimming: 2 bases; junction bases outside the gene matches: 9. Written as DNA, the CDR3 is TGTGCCAGCAGCCACCGGGACAGGAGAACCTACGAGCAGTACTTC. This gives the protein CASSHRDRRTYEQYF.

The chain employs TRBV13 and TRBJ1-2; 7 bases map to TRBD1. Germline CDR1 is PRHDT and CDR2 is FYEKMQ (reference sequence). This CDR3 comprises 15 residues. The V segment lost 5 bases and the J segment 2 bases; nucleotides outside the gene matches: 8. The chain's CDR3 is CASSHPLTGNYGYTF. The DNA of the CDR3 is TGTGCCAGCAGCCATCCTCTGACAGGGAACTATGGCTACACCTTC. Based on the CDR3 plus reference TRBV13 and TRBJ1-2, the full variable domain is AAGVIQSPRHLIKEKRETATLKCYPIPRHDTVYWYQQGPGQDPQFLISFYEKMQSDKGSIPDRFSAQQFSDYHSELNMSSLELGDSALYFCASSHPLTGNYGYTFGSGTRLTVV.

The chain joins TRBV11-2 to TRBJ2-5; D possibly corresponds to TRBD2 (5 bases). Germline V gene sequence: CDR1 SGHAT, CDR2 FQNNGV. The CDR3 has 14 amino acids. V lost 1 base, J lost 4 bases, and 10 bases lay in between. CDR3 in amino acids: CASSLGGVGETQYF. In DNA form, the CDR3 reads TGTGCCAGCAGCTTAGGGGGAGTAGGAGAGACCCAGTACTTC.

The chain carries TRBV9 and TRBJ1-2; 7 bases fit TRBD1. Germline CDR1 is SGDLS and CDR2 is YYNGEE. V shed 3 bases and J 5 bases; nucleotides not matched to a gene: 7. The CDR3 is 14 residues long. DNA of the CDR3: TGTGCCAGCAGCGGTCAGGGGGTTGGGTATGGCTACACCTTC. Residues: CASSGQGVGYGYTF.

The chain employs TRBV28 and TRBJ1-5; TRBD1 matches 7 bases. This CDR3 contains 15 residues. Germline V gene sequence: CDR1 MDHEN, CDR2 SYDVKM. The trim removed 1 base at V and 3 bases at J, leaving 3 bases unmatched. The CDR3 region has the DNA TGTGCCAGCAGTTTATCGGGGACAGCCAATCAGCCCCAGCATTTT. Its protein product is CASSLSGTANQPQHF.

The CDR3 is CASSLYSGQGAGNTIYF. The CDR3 bases are TGTGCCAGCAGTTTATATTCGGGGCAGGGGGCTGGAAACACCATATATTTT. The gene calls are TRBV28 and TRBJ1-3; TRBD1 matches at 7 bases. The CDR3 covers 17 residues. In germline, CDR1 is MDHEN, CDR2 SYDVKM. V lost 1 base and J lost 2; bases outside the gene matches: 8. The entire variable domain, with the rest obtained from reference TRBV28 and TRBJ1-3, is as follows: DVKVTQSSRYLVKRTGEKVFLECVQDMDHENMFWYRQDPGLGLRLIYFSYDVKMKEKGDIPEGYSVSREKKERFSLILESASTNQTSMYLCASSLYSGQGAGNTIYFGEGSWLTVV.

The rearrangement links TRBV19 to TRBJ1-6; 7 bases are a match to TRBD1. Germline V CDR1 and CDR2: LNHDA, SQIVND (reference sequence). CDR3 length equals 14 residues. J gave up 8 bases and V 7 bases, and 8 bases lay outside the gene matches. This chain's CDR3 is CASTTQGRHSPLHF. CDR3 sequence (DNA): TGTGCCAGTACCACACAGGGGAGGCATTCACCCCTCCACTTT.

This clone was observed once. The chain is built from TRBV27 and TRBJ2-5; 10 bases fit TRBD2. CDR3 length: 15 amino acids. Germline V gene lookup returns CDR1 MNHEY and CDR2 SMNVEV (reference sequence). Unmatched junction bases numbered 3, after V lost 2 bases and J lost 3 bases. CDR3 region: CASSLTAGGEETQYF. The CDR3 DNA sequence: TGTGCCAGCAGTTTAACAGCGGGGGGGGAAGAGACCCAGTACTTC.

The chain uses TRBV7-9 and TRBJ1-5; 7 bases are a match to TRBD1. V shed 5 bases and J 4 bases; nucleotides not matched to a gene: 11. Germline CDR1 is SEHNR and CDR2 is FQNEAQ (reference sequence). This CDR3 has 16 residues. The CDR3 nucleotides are TGTGCCAGCAGCCTAGGGCGGGACAGTCATAATCAGCCCCAGCATTTT. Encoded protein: CASSLGRDSHNQPQHF. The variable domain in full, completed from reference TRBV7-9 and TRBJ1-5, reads DTGVSQNPRHKITKRGQNVTFRCDPISEHNRLYWYRQTLGQGPEFLTYFQNEAQLEKSRLLSDRFSAERPKGSFSTLEIQRTEQGDSAMYLCASSLGRDSHNQPQHFGDGTRLSIL.

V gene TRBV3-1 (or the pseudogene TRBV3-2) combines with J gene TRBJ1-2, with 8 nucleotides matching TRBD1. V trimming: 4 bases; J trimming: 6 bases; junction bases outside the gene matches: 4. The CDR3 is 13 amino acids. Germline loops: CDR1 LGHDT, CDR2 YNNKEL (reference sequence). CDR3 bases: TGTGCCAGCAGCCCTGGGACAGGTAATGGCTACACCTTC. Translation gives CASSPGTGNGYTF.

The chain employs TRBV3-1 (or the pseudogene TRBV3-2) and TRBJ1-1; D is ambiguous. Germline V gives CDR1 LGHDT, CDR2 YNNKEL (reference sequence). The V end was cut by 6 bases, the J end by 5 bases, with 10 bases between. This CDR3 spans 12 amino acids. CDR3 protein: CASRSAETEAFF. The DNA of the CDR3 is TGTGCCAGCAGATCGGCGGAAACTGAAGCTTTCTTT.

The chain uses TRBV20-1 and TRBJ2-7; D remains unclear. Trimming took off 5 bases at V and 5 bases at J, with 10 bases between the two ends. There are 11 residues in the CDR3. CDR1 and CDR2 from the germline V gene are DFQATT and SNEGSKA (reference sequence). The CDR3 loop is CSASPGNEQYF. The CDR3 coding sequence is TGCAGTGCTTCCCCAGGCAACGAGCAGTACTTC.

The CDR3 here is CASSAGTFHQETQYF. CDR3 nucleotide sequence: TGTGCCAGTAGTGCGGGGACTTTCCACCAAGAGACCCAGTACTTC. The chain recombines TRBV19 with TRBJ2-5; possibly TRBD2 for D (6 bases). The germline V gene encodes CDR1 LNHDA and CDR2 SQIVND (reference sequence). V gave up 5 bases and J gave up 0 bases, with 13 bases separating them. The CDR3 consists of 15 residues.